This TCR beta chain is from a study of blood T cell repertoires in COVID-19. Study summary: The United States, Italy and Spain supplied acute and convalescent COVID-19 samples.

The CDR3 is made up of 14 amino acids. CDR1 MNHEY and CDR2 SMNVEV come from the germline V gene (reference sequence). Trimming removed 4 bases from V and 4 bases from J; junction bases left unmatched: 5. How the authors handled the data: Estimates of nucleated cell counts were drawn from the amplification of reference gene primers. Method: immunoSEQ multiplex PCR; TCRdb's copy keeps in-frame clones and lacks some. V and J calls plus clone size are reproduced from that table; the DNA served to infer D and trimming. The sample lists some 130,000 clones, 85% to 90% seen once, with under 3% in the top ten. The sample holds one count of this clone.

The receptor was derived from a man between 45 and 60 years old with active COVID-19. Sequenced sample: peripheral blood. The genes are TRBV27 and TRBJ2-5, with 8 bases fitting TRBD2. CDR3 nucleotides: TGTGCCAGCAGTTCGGGGGGGGGAGTAGAGACCCAGTACTTC. This gives the protein CASSSGGGVETQYF.